Listed here are 10 T cell receptor beta chains from one sample, sequenced in a study of cytomegalovirus exposure and HLA in healthy donors. It was with 60 Vbeta and 13 Jbeta primers that the PCR ran. The table came from immunoSEQ multiplex PCR; TCRdb's copy has only in-frame clones and leaves some out. The sample holds under 150,000 clones, roughly 84% seen once. Specimen: PBMCs. These TCRs come from a boy between 10 and 17 years old in good health and CMV-seronegative.

The DNA of the CDR3 is TGTGCCAGTAAACTCCGGGACAGCTATGGCTACACCTTC. Protein: CASKLRDSYGYTF. This chain uses TRBV19 with TRBJ1-2; 7 nucleotides match TRBD1. After removal of 7 bases from V and 4 bases from J, the junction contained 6 bases not matched to a gene. This CDR3 is 13 amino acids long. Germline CDR1 and CDR2: LNHDA and SQIVND (reference sequence).

The chain has TRBV5-1 and TRBJ2-3, with TRBD1 matching 7 bases. CDR3 length equals 13 residues. J gave up 6 bases and V 2 bases, and 3 bases lay outside the gene matches. Germline CDR1 is SGHRS and CDR2 is YFSETQ. For the CDR3, the DNA is TGCGCCAGCAGCTTCCAACAGGGGGATACGCAGTATTTT. It translates to CASSFQQGDTQYF. Full variable domain (outside the CDR3, taken from reference TRBV5-1 and TRBJ2-3): KAGVTQTPRYLIKTRGQQVTLSCSPISGHRSVSWYQQTPGQGLQFLFEYFSETQRNKGNFPGRFSGRQFSNSRSEMNVSTLELGDSALYLCASSFQQGDTQYFGPGTRLTVL.

CDR3 nucleotides: TGCGCCAGCAGCCAGCTAGCGGGAATTTACGAGCAGTACTTC. Its protein product is CASSQLAGIYEQYF. The V gene is TRBV4-1, the J gene TRBJ2-7, with 9 bases lining up with TRBD2. The V gene's germline CDR1 is MGHRA and CDR2 YSYEKL. Trimming cost V 3 bases and J 4 bases; bases outside gene matches: 4. This CDR3 contains 14 residues.

The rearrangement joins TRBV18 to TRBJ1-1; D not certain. V lost 3 bases, J lost 0 bases, and 5 bases lay in between. Germline lookup yields CDR1 KGHSH and CDR2 LQKENI. There are 13 residues in the CDR3. CDR3 bases: TGTGCCAGCTCACCTCAGATGAACACTGAAGCTTTCTTT. This codes for CASSPQMNTEAFF.

The chain links TRBV5-1 to TRBJ2-3; 7 nucleotides line up with TRBD1. Looked up from germline, CDR1 is SGHRS and CDR2 is YFSETQ. V lost 0 bases to trimming and J lost 1 base; unmatched junction nucleotides: 5. This CDR3 has 16 residues. The CDR3 DNA reads TGCGCCAGCAGCTTGGCGGTTACAGGGGGCACAGATACGCAGTATTTT. Translating it yields CASSLAVTGGTDTQYF.

The genes are TRBV7-9 and TRBJ1-1; D might be TRBD1 (5 bases). Germline lookup yields CDR1 SEHNR and CDR2 FQNEAQ (reference sequence). The V end lost 5 bases, the J end lost 2 bases, and 21 bases lay between the germline ends. This CDR3 is built from 17 residues. As DNA, the CDR3 is TGTGCCAGCAGCCCTAGTAGGGACTCAGGTCGAAACACTGAAGCTTTCTTT. Translated, it gives CASSPSRDSGRNTEAFF.

The chain joins TRBV27 to TRBJ2-5, with 8 bases that match TRBD2. In germline, CDR1 is MNHEY, CDR2 SMNVEV (reference sequence). This CDR3 has 17 amino acids. The V and J ends lost 4 bases and 5 bases, in that order; junction bases with no gene match: 15. CDR3 residues: CASSSSPQRGPRETQYF. The CDR3 DNA reads TGTGCCAGCAGTTCGTCCCCACAGCGGGGGCCGCGGGAGACCCAGTACTTC.

This chain connects TRBV6-1 to TRBJ2-1, with 8 bases identical to TRBD2. The CDR3 consists of 15 residues. Germline V CDR1 and CDR2: MNHNS, SASEGT. The J segment lost 7 bases and the V segment lost 1 base, leaving 6 bases of the junction unmatched. The CDR3 loop is CASSEDPLAANEQFF. CDR3 coding DNA: TGTGCCAGCAGTGAAGATCCACTAGCGGCGAATGAGCAGTTCTTC.

The chain uses TRBV13 and TRBJ1-1; D might be TRBD1 (5 bases). The V end lost 5 bases, the J end lost 5 bases, and 15 bases lay between the germline ends. The CDR3 is made up of 14 amino acids. Germline V gives CDR1 PRHDT, CDR2 FYEKMQ (reference sequence). CDR3 in amino acids: CASSPTEGGTEAFF. The DNA of the CDR3 is TGTGCCAGCAGCCCGACAGAGGGAGGAACTGAAGCTTTCTTT. The whole variable domain, filled in from reference TRBV13 and TRBJ1-1, reads AAGVIQSPRHLIKEKRETATLKCYPIPRHDTVYWYQQGPGQDPQFLISFYEKMQSDKGSIPDRFSAQQFSDYHSELNMSSLELGDSALYFCASSPTEGGTEAFFGQGTRLTVV.

The J gene is TRBJ2-7, the V gene TRBV7-2, with a weak D call TRBD2 (6 bases). V lost 5 bases and J lost 6, with 11 bases in between. Germline assignment: CDR1 SGHTA and CDR2 FQGNSA. CDR3 length equals 12 residues. CDR3 sequence (DNA): TGTGCCAGCAGCGCGGGACGCCGCGAGCAGTACTTC. This gives the protein CASSAGRREQYF. The full variable domain, its missing parts supplied by reference TRBV7-2 and TRBJ2-7, is GAGVSQSPSNKVTEKGKDVELRCDPISGHTALYWYRQSLGQGLEFLIYFQGNSAPDKSGLPSDRFSAERTGGSVSTLTIQRTQQEDSAVYLCASSAGRREQYFGPGTRLTVT.